This TCR beta chain was identified in a study of blood T cell repertoires in COVID-19. Original methodology: Reference gene primers were amplified, and this amplification served to estimate nucleated cell counts. Using immunoSEQ multiplex PCR, the repertoire was profiled, and TCRdb retains in-frame clones only, with some absent. The D gene and trimming were derived from the DNA, and the V and J assignments and clone size from that table. This table has about 80,000 clones, over 75% appearing once. Between the trimmed V and J ends, which lost 5 bases and 1 base, there was a span of 8 bases. The CDR3 extends over 13 amino acids. Germline CDR1 is KGHDR and CDR2 is SFDVKD.

Material for sequencing was peripheral blood. The clonotype comes from a human donor in a cohort sampled during active COVID-19. V gene TRBV24-1 combines with J gene TRBJ2-7, with D tentatively TRBD2 (6 bases). CDR3 nucleotide sequence: TGTGCCACCAGTGGGGCGGGATCCTACGAGCAGTACTTC. Translating it yields CATSGAGSYEQYF.